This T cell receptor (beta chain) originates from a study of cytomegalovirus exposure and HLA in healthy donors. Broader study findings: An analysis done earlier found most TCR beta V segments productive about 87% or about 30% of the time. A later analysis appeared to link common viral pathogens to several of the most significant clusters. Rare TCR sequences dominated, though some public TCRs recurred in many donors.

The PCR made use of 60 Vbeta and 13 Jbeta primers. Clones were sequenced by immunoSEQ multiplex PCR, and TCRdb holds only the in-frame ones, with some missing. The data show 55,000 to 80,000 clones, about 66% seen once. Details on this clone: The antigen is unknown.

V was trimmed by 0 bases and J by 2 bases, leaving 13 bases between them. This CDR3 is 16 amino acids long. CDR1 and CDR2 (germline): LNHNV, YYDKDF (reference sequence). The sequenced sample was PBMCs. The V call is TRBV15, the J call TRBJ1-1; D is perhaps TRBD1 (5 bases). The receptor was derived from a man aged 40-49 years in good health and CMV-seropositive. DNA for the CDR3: TGTGCCACCAGCAGAGATTCGTGGGGGGGAAACACTGAAGCTTTCTTT. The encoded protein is CATSRDSWGGNTEAFF.